This TCR beta chain was captured by sequencing in a study of blood T cell repertoires in COVID-19. Study summary: Specimens from acute and convalescent COVID-19 originated in the United States, Italy and Spain. Sources were T cells, B-cell-depleted T cells, or PBMCs; the material itself was cDNA or gDNA.

Original data processing: Cell counts per sample came from amplifying reference gene primers. Method: immunoSEQ multiplex PCR; TCRdb's copy keeps in-frame clones and lacks some. V, J and clone size are taken as reported in that table, and D and trimming were inferred from the DNA itself. Among around 160,000 clones listed, around 87% were seen once. Germline V gene data show CDR1 as MDHEN and CDR2 as SYDVKM. The CDR3 has 14 residues. The junction had 4 bases not matched to a gene; V was cut back by 5 bases and J by 2 bases. This clonotype was obtained from a man of 80 years or more with acute or convalescent COVID-19. Sequences were obtained from peripheral blood. The V call is TRBV28, the J call TRBJ1-1; 8 nucleotides match TRBD1. CDR3 loop: CASSRGTGNTEAFF. The CDR3 coding sequence is TGTGCCAGCAGTCGGGGGACAGGAAACACTGAAGCTTTCTTT.